The 17 T cell receptor beta chains given below trace back to one sample, sequenced in a study of blood T cell repertoires in COVID-19. Measured with immunoSEQ multiplex PCR; TCRdb has only the in-frame clones, and not every one. The repertoire includes about 370,000 clones, around 87% of them detected once, and 1% sits in the top ten. Sequenced: PBMCs or T cells enriched from blood (not recorded which). All receptors derive from a man younger than 35 who had recovered from COVID-19.

The chain uses TRBV6-5 and TRBJ1-3; D remains unclear. Trimming left V 0 bases short and J 1 base short, with 7 bases between. Looked up from germline, CDR1 is MNHEY and CDR2 is SVGAGI. The CDR3 is made up of 15 amino acids. The CDR3 is CASSYSPDSGNTIYF. The CDR3 DNA sequence: TGTGCCAGCAGTTACTCACCAGATTCTGGAAACACCATATATTTT.

A single count supports this clone. V is TRBV7-8 and J is TRBJ1-2; 7 nucleotides match TRBD1. Per the germline V gene, CDR1 is SGHVS and CDR2 is FQNEAQ. This CDR3 spans 13 amino acids. V trimming: 5 bases; J trimming: 4 bases; junction bases outside the gene matches: 4. The chain's CDR3 is CASSPTGSYGYTF. DNA for the CDR3: TGTGCCAGCAGCCCGACAGGGAGCTATGGCTACACCTTC.

The chain recombines TRBV2 with TRBJ1-5; D perhaps matches TRBD1 (6 bases). CDR1 is SNHLY, CDR2 FYNNEI, per germline. V gave up 5 bases and J gave up 7 bases, with 12 bases separating them. CDR3 length: 13 residues. CDR3 nucleotides: TGTGCCAGCAGTCACAGGGATGGGCAGCCCCAGCATTTT. Translation gives CASSHRDGQPQHF. Drawing the rest from reference TRBV2 and TRBJ1-5, the complete variable domain is EPEVTQTPSHQVTQMGQEVILRCVPISNHLYFYWYRQILGQKVEFLVSFYNNEISEKSEIFDDQFSVERPDGSNFTLKIRSTKLEDSAMYFCASSHRDGQPQHFGDGTRLSIL.

V gene TRBV5-1 combines with J gene TRBJ2-5; a weak D match, TRBD1 (6 bases). CDR1 is SGHRS and CDR2 is YFSETQ in the germline V gene. The CDR3 covers 16 residues. V lost 4 bases, J lost 5 bases, and 21 bases lay in between. The CDR3 here is CASSAAPQGSSETQYF. The CDR3 coding sequence is TGCGCCAGCAGCGCCGCCCCACAGGGTTCATCGGAGACCCAGTACTTC. The full variable domain, with the rest looked up from reference TRBV5-1 and TRBJ2-5, is KAGVTQTPRYLIKTRGQQVTLSCSPISGHRSVSWYQQTPGQGLQFLFEYFSETQRNKGNFPGRFSGRQFSNSRSEMNVSTLELGDSALYLCASSAAPQGSSETQYFGPGTRLLVL.

This clone showed up just a few times. The rearrangement links TRBV7-8 to TRBJ2-3; D is perhaps TRBD2 (6 bases). This CDR3 comprises 14 residues. V lost 1 base and J 7 bases, leaving 12 bases between the germline ends. Germline-derived CDR1 and CDR2 are SGHVS and FQNEAQ. The CDR3 region has the DNA TGTGCCAGCAGCTTAGATGGGGGGTCAAATACGCAGTATTTT. Protein sequence: CASSLDGGSNTQYF. Variable domain in full (rest from reference TRBV7-8 and TRBJ2-3): GAGVSQSPRYKVAKRGQDVALRCDPISGHVSLFWYQQALGQGPEFLTYFQNEAQLDKSGLPSDRFFAERPEGSVSTLKIQRTQQEDSAVYLCASSLDGGSNTQYFGPGTRLTVL.

This chain uses TRBV28 with TRBJ1-2, with D possibly being TRBD1 (6 bases). V lost 4 bases, J lost 2 bases, and 23 bases lay in between. The length of the CDR3 is 18 residues. CDR1 and CDR2 from the germline V gene are MDHEN and SYDVKM. CDR3 region: CASSSIKRGQQLNYGYTF. Here the CDR3 DNA reads TGTGCCAGCAGTTCTATAAAACGAGGACAGCAACTCAACTATGGCTACACCTTC.

This chain connects TRBV18 to TRBJ1-3, with D unresolved. Per the germline V gene, CDR1 is KGHSH and CDR2 is LQKENI. The V end was cut by 3 bases, the J end by 1 base, with 13 bases between. The CDR3 length is 16 residues. The CDR3 nucleotides read TGTGCCAGCTCACCTTTCGACTCCTCATCTGGAAACACCATATATTTT. This sequence encodes CASSPFDSSSGNTIYF.

The chain employs TRBV27 and TRBJ2-2; 7 bases map to TRBD1. Per the germline V gene, CDR1 is MNHEY and CDR2 is SMNVEV (reference sequence). This CDR3 spans 16 amino acids. V shed 6 bases and J 1 base; nucleotides not matched to a gene: 8. The CDR3 sequence: CASRNAGTVNTGELFF. Written as DNA, the CDR3 is TGTGCCAGCAGAAACGCCGGGACAGTGAACACCGGGGAGCTGTTTTTT.

This sequence joins TRBV12-5 and TRBJ1-5; perhaps TRBD1 as D (5 bases). V was shortened by 1 base and J by 4 bases, with 11 bases between the two germline ends. CDR3 length: 15 residues. The germline V gene has CDR1 LGHNT and CDR2 FRNRAP. The DNA of the CDR3 is TGTGCTAGTGGTTTGGGGGGCGGTCCAAATCAGCCCCAGCATTTT. Protein: CASGLGGGPNQPQHF.

This clone has a single count. The V gene is TRBV20-1, the J gene TRBJ2-5, with D unclear. Germline V CDR1 and CDR2: DFQATT, SNEGSKA (reference sequence). Trimming removed 3 bases from V and 5 bases from J, with 19 bases in between. There are 15 residues in the CDR3. CDR3 in DNA: TGCAGTGCTAGTCCCACGGCAGGCATTCGGGAGACCCAGTACTTC. Its translation: CSASPTAGIRETQYF.

This clone turned up a few times. This chain connects TRBV5-1 to TRBJ2-1; possibly TRBD1 for D (5 bases). V lost 0 bases, J lost 13 bases, and 14 bases lay in between. This CDR3 spans 13 amino acids. In germline, CDR1 is SGHRS, CDR2 YFSETQ. CDR3 in amino acids: CASSLVDNGPQFF. The CDR3 DNA follows: TGCGCCAGCAGCTTGGTGGACAACGGACCCCAGTTCTTC.

The J gene is TRBJ2-2, the V gene TRBV2; 8 positions agree with TRBD1. CDR3 length equals 13 residues. V shed 6 bases and J 7 bases; nucleotides not matched to a gene: 4. Germline CDR1 SNHLY, CDR2 FYNNEI. CDR3 in DNA: TGTGCCAGCAGCTCAGGGGGCGGCGGGGAGCTGTTTTTT. It codes for CASSSGGGGELFF.

The CDR3 loop reads CASSSLGQDQYNEQFF. DNA for the CDR3: TGTGCCAGCAGCTCGTTAGGACAGGATCAATACAATGAGCAGTTCTTC. The chain links TRBV11-1 to TRBJ2-1, with TRBD1 identical over 7 bases. Trimming took 4 bases from V and 4 from J; bases not matched to a gene: 10. The CDR3 contains 16 residues. Germline-derived CDR1 and CDR2 are SGHAT and FQDESV (reference sequence).

In its sample, this clone was seen once. The rearrangement joins TRBV2 to TRBJ1-2; D possibly corresponds to TRBD1 (5 bases). The CDR3 runs to 13 residues. CDR1 is SNHLY, CDR2 FYNNEI, per germline. The ends were cut back, 6 bases at V and 6 bases at J, with 14 bases in the middle. The DNA of the CDR3 is TGTGCCAGCAGCCCGACAGTGTCAAATGGCTACACCTTC. It encodes CASSPTVSNGYTF.

The J gene is TRBJ2-5, the V gene TRBV7-7; 9 bases are shared with TRBD2. The CDR3 extends over 15 amino acids. J was trimmed by 4 bases and V by 5 bases; bases with no gene match: 8. Germline loops: CDR1 SSHAT, CDR2 FNYEAQ (reference sequence). The CDR3 nucleotides are TGTGCCAGCAGCACCGGGACTAGCTGGGGAGAGACCCAGTACTTC. Its translation: CASSTGTSWGETQYF.

This rearrangement joins TRBV6-2 or TRBV6-3 to TRBJ2-3; 8 bases match TRBD2. Germline CDR1 is MNHEY and CDR2 is SVGEGT. Germline trimming cut 0 bases from V and 2 bases from J; bases unmatched to any gene: 7. CDR3 length equals 17 residues. CDR3 nucleotides: TGTGCCAGCAGTTACTCTAGGGCGGGAGGCGTCACAGATACGCAGTATTTT. Its protein product is CASSYSRAGGVTDTQYF.

This CDR3 reads CASSGSGRSYEQYF. CDR3 in DNA: TGTGCCAGCAGTGGTAGCGGGAGGAGTTACGAGCAGTACTTC. The gene calls are TRBV28 and TRBJ2-7, with 10 bases lining up with TRBD2. Unmatched junction bases numbered 5, after V lost 5 bases and J lost 4 bases. CDR1 is MDHEN, CDR2 SYDVKM, per germline. The CDR3 runs 14 residues.